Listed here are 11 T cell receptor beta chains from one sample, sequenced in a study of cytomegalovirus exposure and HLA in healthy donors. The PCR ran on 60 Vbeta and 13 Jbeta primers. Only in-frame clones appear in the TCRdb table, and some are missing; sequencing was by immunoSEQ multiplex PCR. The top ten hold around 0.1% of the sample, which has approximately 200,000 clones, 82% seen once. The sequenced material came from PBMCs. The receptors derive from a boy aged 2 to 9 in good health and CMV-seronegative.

The CDR3 loop is CAWTRDSSYNEQFF. In nucleotides, the CDR3 is TGTGCCTGGACCCGGGACAGCTCCTACAATGAGCAGTTCTTC. The chain uses TRBV30 and TRBJ2-1, with TRBD1 matching 7 bases. Trimming at V came to 4 bases and at J to 0 bases, leaving 3 bases not matched to a gene. This CDR3 is built from 14 residues. Germline V gene sequence: CDR1 GTSNPN, CDR2 SVGIG (reference sequence).

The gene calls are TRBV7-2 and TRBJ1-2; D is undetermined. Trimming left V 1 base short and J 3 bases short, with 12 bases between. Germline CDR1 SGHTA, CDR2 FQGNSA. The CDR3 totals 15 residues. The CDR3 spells CASSLDGRSDYGYTF. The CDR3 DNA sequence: TGTGCCAGCAGCTTAGATGGCAGATCCGACTATGGCTACACCTTC. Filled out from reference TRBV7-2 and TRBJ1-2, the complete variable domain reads GAGVSQSPSNKVTEKGKDVELRCDPISGHTALYWYRQSLGQGLEFLIYFQGNSAPDKSGLPSDRFSAERTGGSVSTLTIQRTQQEDSAVYLCASSLDGRSDYGYTFGSGTRLTVV.

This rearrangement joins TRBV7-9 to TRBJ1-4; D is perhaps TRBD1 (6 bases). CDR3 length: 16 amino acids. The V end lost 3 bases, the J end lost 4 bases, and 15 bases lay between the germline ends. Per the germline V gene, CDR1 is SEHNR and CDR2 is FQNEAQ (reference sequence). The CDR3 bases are TGTGCCAGCAGCTTTGGGGGACAACGAAATAATGAAAAACTGTTTTTT. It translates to CASSFGGQRNNEKLFF. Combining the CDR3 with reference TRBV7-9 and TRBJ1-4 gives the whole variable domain DTGVSQNPRHKITKRGQNVTFRCDPISEHNRLYWYRQTLGQGPEFLTYFQNEAQLEKSRLLSDRFSAERPKGSFSTLEIQRTEQGDSAMYLCASSFGGQRNNEKLFFGSGTQLSVL.

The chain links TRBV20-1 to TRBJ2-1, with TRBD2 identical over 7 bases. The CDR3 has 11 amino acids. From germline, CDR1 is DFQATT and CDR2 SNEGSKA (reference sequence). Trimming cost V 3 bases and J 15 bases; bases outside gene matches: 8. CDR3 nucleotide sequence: TGCAGTGCTAGTGGGGGGGACGGTGGGTTCTTC. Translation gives CSASGGDGGFF.

DNA for the CDR3: TGTGCCAGCAGCTTTCTACTCAGCCCCGGGACTAGCGGGGGGAAACGCACAGATACGCAGTATTTT. Protein sequence: CASSFLLSPGTSGGKRTDTQYF. The chain uses TRBV7-8 and TRBJ2-3; 15 bases are a match to TRBD2. The CDR3 consists of 22 residues. Germline CDR1 SGHVS, CDR2 FQNEAQ. V gave up 3 bases and J gave up 1 base; unmatched junction bases: 17.

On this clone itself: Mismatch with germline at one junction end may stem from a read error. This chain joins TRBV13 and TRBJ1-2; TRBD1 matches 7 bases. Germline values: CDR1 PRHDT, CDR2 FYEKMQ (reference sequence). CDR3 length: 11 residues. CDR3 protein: CASSLGDRPGF. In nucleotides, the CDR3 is TGTGCCAGCAGCTTAGGGGACAGGCCCGGCTTC. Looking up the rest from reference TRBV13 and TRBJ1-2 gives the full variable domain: AAGVIQSPRHLIKEKRETATLKCYPIPRHDTVYWYQQGPGQDPQFLISFYEKMQSDKGSIPDRFSAQQFSDYHSELNMSSLELGDSALYFCASSLGDRPGFGSGTRLTVV.

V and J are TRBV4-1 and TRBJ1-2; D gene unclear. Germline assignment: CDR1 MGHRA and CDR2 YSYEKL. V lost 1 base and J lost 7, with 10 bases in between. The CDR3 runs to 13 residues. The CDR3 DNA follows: TGCGCCAGCAGCCAAGTTAGAGGGAGTGGCTACACCTTC. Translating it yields CASSQVRGSGYTF.

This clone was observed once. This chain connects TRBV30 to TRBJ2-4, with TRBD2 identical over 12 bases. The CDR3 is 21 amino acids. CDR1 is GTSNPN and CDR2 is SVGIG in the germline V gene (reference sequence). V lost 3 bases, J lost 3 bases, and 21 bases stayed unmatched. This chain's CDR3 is CAWSGKTPRLAGGLDKNIQYF. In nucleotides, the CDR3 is TGTGCCTGGAGCGGCAAGACACCTCGTCTAGCGGGGGGGCTTGACAAAAACATTCAGTACTTC. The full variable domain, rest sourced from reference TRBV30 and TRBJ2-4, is SQTIHQWPATLVQPVGSPLSLECTVEGTSNPNLYWYRQAAGRGLQLLFYSVGIGQISSEVPQNLSASRPQDRQFILSSKKLLLSDSGFYLCAWSGKTPRLAGGLDKNIQYFGAGTRLSVL.

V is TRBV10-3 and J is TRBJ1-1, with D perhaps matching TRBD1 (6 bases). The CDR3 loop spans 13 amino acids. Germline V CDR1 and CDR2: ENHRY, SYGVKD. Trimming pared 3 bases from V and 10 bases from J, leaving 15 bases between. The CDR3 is CAISDRDKVRAFF. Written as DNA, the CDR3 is TGTGCCATCAGTGACCGGGACAAGGTGCGAGCTTTCTTT.

The CDR3: CSVEDLSRGPSAYGYTF. DNA for the CDR3: TGCAGCGTTGAAGATCTTTCCAGGGGGCCCTCCGCCTATGGCTACACCTTC. The rearrangement joins TRBV29-1 to TRBJ1-2; 8 positions match TRBD1. This CDR3 has 17 residues. The V segment lost 0 bases and the J segment 4 bases; nucleotides outside the gene matches: 13. CDR1 and CDR2 from the germline V gene are SQVTM and ANQGSEA.

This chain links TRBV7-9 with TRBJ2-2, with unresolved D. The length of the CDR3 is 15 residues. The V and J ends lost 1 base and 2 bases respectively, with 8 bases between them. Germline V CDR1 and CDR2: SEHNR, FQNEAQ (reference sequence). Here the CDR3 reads CASSLVSVNTGELFF. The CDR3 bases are TGTGCCAGCAGCTTAGTTTCCGTCAACACCGGGGAGCTGTTTTTT.